These 27 T cell receptor beta chains came from one sample sequenced in a study of early T cells in non-severe SARS-CoV-2 infection. TCRdb re-called the 5' RACE reads with MiXCR, one entry per CDR3 protein. The sample holds 55,000 to 70,000 distinct CDR3 sequences, more than 9% seen once. The sequencing input was whole blood. The receptors shown here come from an adult who was a healthcare worker with PCR-confirmed SARS-CoV-2 infection or an uninfected control (not recorded which).

This clonotype occurred a few times. The CDR3 here is CASSLGPQNTEAFF. The CDR3 region has the DNA TGTGCCAGCAGTTTGGGACCGCAGAACACTGAAGCTTTCTTT. The chain recombines TRBV12-3 or TRBV12-4 with TRBJ1-1; TRBD1 might be the D (5 bases). The CDR3 is 14 residues long. Deletions cut 3 bases from V and 1 base from J, with 9 bases between.

This clonotype was counted a few times. The chain is built from TRBV7-2 and TRBJ1-5; 7 positions agree with TRBD1. Germline CDR1 SGHTA, CDR2 FQGNSA. The V and J ends lost 5 bases and 9 bases, in that order; junction bases with no gene match: 10. The CDR3 loop spans 14 amino acids. CDR3 coding DNA: TGTGCCAGCAGCCGCGGACAGGCCGTGTGGCCCCAGCATTTT. This translates into CASSRGQAVWPQHF. The variable domain in full, completed from reference TRBV7-2 and TRBJ1-5, reads GAGVSQSPSNKVTEKGKDVELRCDPISGHTALYWYRQSLGQGLEFLIYFQGNSAPDKSGLPSDRFSAERTGGSVSTLTIQRTQQEDSAVYLCASSRGQAVWPQHFGDGTRLSIL.

Ten or more counts support this clonotype. The chain uses TRBV3-1 and TRBJ2-7, with TRBD2 matching over 10 bases. V dropped 1 base and J dropped 7; count of bases not matched to a gene: 10. Germline lookup yields CDR1 LGHDT and CDR2 YNNKEL (reference sequence). This CDR3 spans 16 amino acids. CDR3 region: CASSQVASGGRGEQYF. CDR3 sequence (DNA): TGTGCCAGCAGCCAAGTGGCTAGCGGGGGCCGAGGGGAGCAGTACTTC.

This clonotype was seen many times. The rearrangement joins TRBV9 to TRBJ2-5, with D tentatively TRBD1 (5 bases). The V and J ends lost 3 bases and 5 bases respectively, with 14 bases between them. Germline CDR1 is SGDLS and CDR2 is YYNGEE. The CDR3 loop spans 14 amino acids. CDR3 coding DNA: TGTGCCAGCAGCGGCCAACAGGCGCGGGAGACCCAGTACTTC. Protein sequence: CASSGQQARETQYF.

Ten or more counts support this clonotype. This chain links TRBV20-1 with TRBJ1-1; D perhaps matches TRBD1 (6 bases). The CDR3 spans 15 residues. The germline gives CDR1 DFQATT, CDR2 SNEGSKA (reference sequence). V was pared by 3 bases and J by 0 bases, with 14 bases between. CDR3 nucleotide sequence: TGCAGTGCTAGTTCGTCCAGGGGCATGAACACTGAAGCTTTCTTT. This sequence encodes CSASSSRGMNTEAFF.

The chain recombines TRBV11-1 with TRBJ2-6, with 8 bases lining up with TRBD1. The germline gives CDR1 SGHAT, CDR2 FQDESV (reference sequence). The CDR3 is made up of 18 amino acids. Trimming at V came to 4 bases and at J to 1 base, leaving 9 bases not matched to a gene. As DNA, the CDR3 is TGTGCCAGCAGCTCACGGACAGGGACCAAGTCTGGGGCCAACGTCCTGACTTTC. It encodes CASSSRTGTKSGANVLTF.

J is TRBJ2-1 and V is TRBV19; a weak D match, TRBD2 (5 bases). The CDR3 has 15 amino acids. V lost 8 bases to trimming and J lost 1 base, with 15 bases between them. Germline lookup yields CDR1 LNHDA and CDR2 SQIVND (reference sequence). Here the CDR3 reads CASAGGLTSYNEQFF. For the CDR3, the DNA is TGTGCCAGTGCGGGTGGGCTTACTTCCTACAATGAGCAGTTCTTC.

The table lists this clonotype with many counts. The V call is TRBV11-3, the J call TRBJ1-1, with TRBD1 matching over 8 bases. This CDR3 is built from 12 residues. CDR1 and CDR2 from the germline V gene are SGHNT and YENEEA. V lost 5 bases and J lost 11; bases outside the gene matches: 7. The chain's CDR3 is CASSEGQGRAFF. CDR3 DNA sequence: TGTGCCAGCAGCGAAGGACAGGGAAGGGCTTTCTTT.

The chain recombines TRBV27 with TRBJ2-7; the D gene is possibly TRBD2 (7 bases). Trimming stripped 5 bases from V and 3 bases from J, with 17 bases between. CDR1 is MNHEY and CDR2 is SMNVEV in the germline V gene (reference sequence). The CDR3 is made up of 15 amino acids. CDR3 region: CASSPMGGAGYEQYF. CDR3 nucleotide sequence: TGTGCCAGCAGTCCCATGGGGGGGGCCGGCTACGAGCAGTACTTC.

This clonotype was observed many times. The CDR3 nucleotides are TGTGCCAGCAGTTACTCGATCGGGACCGCTTTCTTT. Amino acid sequence: CASSYSIGTAFF. This chain joins TRBV6-6 and TRBJ1-1, with D perhaps TRBD1 (5 bases). The CDR3 has 12 residues. Trimming pared 0 bases from V and 11 bases from J, leaving 10 bases between. Per the germline V gene, CDR1 is MNHNY and CDR2 is SVGAGI (reference sequence).

As for this clonotype: The junction departs from germline at one end; a sequencing error may be responsible. This chain joins TRBV6-1 and TRBJ1-1, with a possible D match to TRBD1 (6 bases). Germline V lookup: CDR1 MNHNS, CDR2 SASEGT. The CDR3 runs 10 residues. DNA of the CDR3: TGTGCCAGCAGTGAAGGGACAGAAAGCTTT. It yields the protein CASSEGTESF.

This clonotype occurred a few times. The rearrangement joins TRBV9 to TRBJ1-2; TRBD1 might be the D (5 bases). CDR1 is SGDLS, CDR2 YYNGEE, per germline. This CDR3 has 14 amino acids. The germline V and J ends were trimmed by 0 bases and 2 bases, with 8 bases remaining between them. The CDR3 DNA is TGTGCCAGCAGCGTAGGGGGCGGGAACTATGGCTACACCTTC. It specifies CASSVGGGNYGYTF.

This clonotype was counted a few times. This chain connects TRBV6-2 or TRBV6-3 to TRBJ2-7, with D unresolved. Trimming cost V 7 bases and J 2 bases, with 18 bases left between them. The CDR3 totals 15 residues. The V gene's germline CDR1 is MNHEY and CDR2 SVGEGT. The CDR3 sequence is CASTQVEVGTYEQYF. The CDR3 DNA sequence: TGTGCCAGCACCCAGGTAGAGGTTGGGACCTACGAGCAGTACTTC.

The rearrangement uses TRBV12-3 or TRBV12-4 and TRBJ1-4; D is ambiguous. V was shortened by 1 base and J by 4 bases, with 4 bases between the two germline ends. The CDR3 covers 13 residues. CDR3 region: CASSLDRNEKLFF. The CDR3, as DNA: TGTGCCAGCAGTTTAGACCGTAATGAAAAACTGTTTTTT.

The chain links TRBV20-1 to TRBJ2-1; 10 positions agree with TRBD2. V shed 7 bases, J shed 6 bases, and the junction held 9 bases outside the gene matches. CDR1 is DFQATT and CDR2 is SNEGSKA in the germline V gene (reference sequence). CDR3 size: 14 residues. CDR3 protein: CSGKRGGCVNEQFF. CDR3 DNA sequence: TGCAGTGGAAAGCGGGGGGGCTGTGTCAATGAGCAGTTCTTC.

In its sample, this clonotype was seen a few times. The V gene is TRBV5-6, the J gene TRBJ2-3, with 8 bases fitting TRBD1. V lost 4 bases to trimming and J lost 0 bases; unmatched junction nucleotides: 4. Looked up from germline, CDR1 is SGHDT and CDR2 is YYEEEE. This CDR3 contains 15 residues. The CDR3 sequence: CASSQTGVSTDTQYF. CDR3 bases: TGTGCCAGCAGCCAGACAGGGGTGAGCACAGATACGCAGTATTTT. Full variable domain (rest looked up from reference TRBV5-6 and TRBJ2-3): DAGVTQSPTHLIKTRGQQVTLRCSPKSGHDTVSWYQQALGQGPQFIFQYYEEEERQRGNFPDRFSGHQFPNYSSELNVNALLLGDSALYLCASSQTGVSTDTQYFGPGTRLTVL.

This clonotype was found many times. The chain uses TRBV30 and TRBJ2-7; 9 nucleotides align to TRBD1. The germline CDR1 and CDR2 sequences are GTSNPN and SVGIG (reference sequence). V was clipped by 3 bases and J by 2 bases; unmatched bases: 5. The CDR3 is 14 residues long. In nucleotides, the CDR3 is TGTGCCTGGAGGGGGACAGGGAAAACCTACGAGCAGTACTTC. Its protein is CAWRGTGKTYEQYF.

This clonotype was recorded many times. The chain uses TRBV9 and TRBJ2-1; TRBD2 agrees at 7 bases. Trimming cost V 0 bases and J 8 bases; bases outside gene matches: 8. CDR1 is SGDLS, CDR2 YYNGEE, per germline. CDR3 length: 15 amino acids. CDR3 amino acids: CASSVEGLPPHEQFF. CDR3 nucleotide sequence: TGTGCCAGCAGCGTAGAGGGACTACCCCCCCATGAGCAGTTCTTC.

Written as DNA, the CDR3 is TGTGCCAGCATCAGGGGGCGAAGTGGAAACACCATATATTTT. Amino acid sequence: CASIRGRSGNTIYF. The chain joins TRBV7-9 to TRBJ1-3; 8 bases line up with TRBD1. This CDR3 spans 14 amino acids. Germline trimming cut 7 bases from V and 3 bases from J; bases unmatched to any gene: 5. Germline CDR1 SEHNR, CDR2 FQNEAQ (reference sequence).

This clonotype was counted at least ten times. This chain uses TRBV13 with TRBJ2-3, with TRBD2 matching 10 bases. CDR1 is PRHDT and CDR2 is FYEKMQ in the germline V gene (reference sequence). The CDR3 totals 17 residues. V was clipped by 4 bases and J by 5 bases; unmatched bases: 12. The chain's CDR3 is CASSSKSGGAGVDTQYF. The CDR3 DNA is TGTGCCAGCAGCTCAAAGAGCGGGGGGGCCGGGGTAGATACGCAGTATTTT.

This clonotype has at least ten counts. This chain uses TRBV6-6 with TRBJ2-1; D is perhaps TRBD1 or TRBD2 (5 bases each). The CDR3 consists of 12 residues. Trimming took 6 bases from V and 8 from J, leaving 11 bases between them. The germline CDR1 and CDR2 sequences are MNHNY and SVGAGI (reference sequence). Here the CDR3 reads CASSFVGDEQFF. The CDR3 nucleotides read TGTGCCAGCAGCTTCGTGGGGGATGAGCAGTTCTTC.

This clonotype showed up many times. The rearrangement links TRBV28 to TRBJ2-3; D might be TRBD2 (5 bases). V lost 6 bases to trimming and J lost 5 bases, with 9 bases between them. Looked up from germline, CDR1 is MDHEN and CDR2 is SYDVKM. This CDR3 contains 12 residues. The CDR3 reads CASSLGEDTQYF. The CDR3 bases are TGTGCCAGCAGCTTGGGAGAAGATACGCAGTATTTT.

The chain employs TRBV5-6 and TRBJ1-4; 10 nucleotides align to TRBD1. This CDR3 has 14 residues. CDR1 is SGHDT and CDR2 is YYEEEE in the germline V gene. With V trimmed by 5 bases and J by 7 bases, 5 bases remained unmatched. The CDR3 DNA sequence: TGTGCCAGCAGGAGACAGGGGGCGGGTGAAAAACTGTTTTTT. This gives the protein CASRRQGAGEKLFF. The variable domain in full, completed from reference TRBV5-6 and TRBJ1-4, reads DAGVTQSPTHLIKTRGQQVTLRCSPKSGHDTVSWYQQALGQGPQFIFQYYEEEERQRGNFPDRFSGHQFPNYSSELNVNALLLGDSALYLCASRRQGAGEKLFFGSGTQLSVL.

The chain couples TRBV11-3 to TRBJ2-2; no reliable D call. This CDR3 spans 13 amino acids. CDR1 and CDR2 from the germline V gene are SGHNT and YENEEA. V was shortened by 5 bases and J by 5 bases, with 9 bases between the two germline ends. CDR3 nucleotides: TGTGCCAGCAGCATCCGTTGGACCGGGGAGCTGTTTTTT. Protein product: CASSIRWTGELFF.

Only one count was recorded for this clonotype. The chain joins TRBV4-2 to TRBJ2-3; 10 bases line up with TRBD2. V shed 0 bases, J shed 1 base, and the junction held 7 bases outside the gene matches. The CDR3 is 18 residues long. The germline CDR1 and CDR2 sequences are LGHNA and YNFKEQ. The CDR3 sequence: CASSQDGGLAGGTDTQYF. The CDR3 DNA reads as TGTGCCAGCAGCCAAGATGGTGGCCTAGCGGGGGGCACAGATACGCAGTATTTT.

The V and J genes are TRBV12-3 or TRBV12-4 and TRBJ2-7; D unresolved. The length of the CDR3 is 11 residues. V shed 3 bases and J shed 4 bases, with 4 bases lying between them. The CDR3 nucleotides read TGTGCCAGCAGTTTTGTATACGAGCAGTACTTC. It specifies CASSFVYEQYF.

This chain connects TRBV20-1 to TRBJ2-1, with TRBD2 as a possible D gene (6 bases). This CDR3 region has 15 residues. CDR1 and CDR2 (germline): DFQATT, SNEGSKA (reference sequence). Trimming shortened V by 5 bases and J by 6 bases, and 20 bases separated the two germline ends. CDR3 amino acids: CSAPARMGRSNEQFF. Here the CDR3 DNA reads TGCAGTGCTCCCGCAAGGATGGGGAGGTCCAATGAGCAGTTCTTC.